These 13 T cell receptor beta chains came from one sample sequenced in a study of T-cell memory formation after mild COVID-19. TCRdb passed the 5' RACE reads through MiXCR, listing each CDR3 protein once. The sample has 350,000 to 500,000 distinct CDR3 sequences; more than 15% are singletons. Sequenced input: PBMCs or a T cell subset sorted from them (not recorded which). Receptors were obtained from a man aged 18 to 29 who had mild COVID-19 (a few samples of this study predate the infection). Cell type and time point are not known.

There are a few counts of this clonotype. This chain joins TRBV27 and TRBJ2-3, with D perhaps matching TRBD1 (6 bases). Germline V CDR1 and CDR2: MNHEY, SMNVEV (reference sequence). This CDR3 comprises 16 residues. Trimming cost V 7 bases and J 4 bases, with 21 bases left between them. The CDR3 DNA is TGTGCCAGCATTCCAGACAGAGGTGGGGGCGCAGATACGCAGTATTTT. Protein: CASIPDRGGGADTQYF.

This clonotype was observed once. The rearrangement links TRBV5-1 to TRBJ2-3, with a possible D match to TRBD2 (6 bases). The CDR3 is made up of 14 amino acids. The V and J ends lost 7 bases and 2 bases respectively, with 14 bases between them. In germline, CDR1 is SGHRS, CDR2 YFSETQ. CDR3 sequence reads: CASRRDSNTDTQYF. The CDR3 nucleotides read TGCGCCAGCCGCCGGGACTCGAACACAGATACGCAGTATTTT.

The chain has TRBV29-1 and TRBJ1-2; weak D call: TRBD1 (5 bases). Germline V lookup: CDR1 SQVTM, CDR2 ANQGSEA. Trimming pared 2 bases from V and 7 bases from J, leaving 11 bases between. The CDR3 covers 12 residues. The CDR3: CSVESGTGGYTF. CDR3 DNA: TGCAGCGTTGAATCAGGGACGGGTGGCTACACCTTC.

The rearrangement links TRBV27 to TRBJ2-7, with D unresolved. CDR1 is MNHEY and CDR2 is SMNVEV in the germline V gene (reference sequence). The V end was cut by 3 bases, the J end by 1 base, with 7 bases between. The CDR3 length is 13 residues. This chain's CDR3 is CASSFVGSYEQYF. The CDR3 nucleotides are TGTGCCAGCAGTTTTGTAGGTTCCTACGAGCAGTACTTC.

The V gene is TRBV6-6, the J gene TRBJ2-7; no definite D call. V was cut by 2 bases and J by 7 bases, with 12 bases left in between. CDR1 MNHNY and CDR2 SVGAGI come from the germline V gene (reference sequence). The CDR3 totals 13 residues. In DNA, the CDR3 is TGTGCCAGCAGTTACGGGTTAGGGATGGAGCAGTACGTC. Its protein product is CASSYGLGMEQYV.

The gene calls are TRBV7-2 and TRBJ2-6; no clear D. Germline V gives CDR1 SGHTA, CDR2 FQGNSA. The V and J ends lost 2 bases and 0 bases respectively, with 8 bases between them. The CDR3 spans 16 residues. The CDR3 protein is CASSLLAASGANVLTF. CDR3 DNA: TGTGCCAGCAGCTTATTAGCCGCCTCTGGGGCCAACGTCCTGACTTTC.

The chain links TRBV6-6 to TRBJ2-3, with D hard to call. The germline V gene has CDR1 MNHNY and CDR2 SVGAGI (reference sequence). Trimming shortened V by 6 bases and J by 0 bases, and 10 bases separated the two germline ends. This CDR3 has 14 amino acids. Here the CDR3 DNA reads TGTGCCAGCAGGCCCACAGTCAGCACAGATACGCAGTATTTT. Protein product: CASRPTVSTDTQYF.

The CDR3 coding sequence is TGTGCCAGCAGCCGAAGGACAGGGGATGAAAAACTGTTTTTT. It is translated as CASSRRTGDEKLFF. The chain links TRBV4-2 to TRBJ1-4, with 9 nucleotides matching TRBD1. This CDR3 contains 14 residues. Germline assignment: CDR1 LGHNA and CDR2 YNFKEQ. J was trimmed by 6 bases and V by 4 bases; bases with no gene match: 3.

The J gene is TRBJ2-1, the V gene TRBV9, with no clear D. Trimming took off 0 bases at V and 2 bases at J, with 3 bases between the two ends. From germline, CDR1 is SGDLS and CDR2 YYNGEE. This CDR3 region has 13 residues. CDR3 residues: CASSVATYNEQFF. CDR3 sequence (DNA): TGTGCCAGCAGCGTAGCAACCTACAATGAGCAGTTCTTC.

This sequence joins TRBV7-2 and TRBJ1-5; no clear D gene. Germline assignment: CDR1 SGHTA and CDR2 FQGNSA. The CDR3 loop spans 15 amino acids. The ends were cut back, 0 bases at V and 7 bases at J, with 13 bases in the middle. The DNA of the CDR3 is TGTGCCAGCAGCTTAGCGCTGGGCCTCCACCAGCCCCAGCATTTT. It yields the protein CASSLALGLHQPQHF.

A few counts support this clonotype. The V gene is TRBV5-1, the J gene TRBJ2-7; 8 positions agree with TRBD2. Per germline, CDR1 SGHRS and CDR2 YFSETQ. The CDR3 is 16 amino acids. V was pared by 4 bases and J by 2 bases, with 11 bases of the junction left unmatched. CDR3 sequence reads: CASSPMSAGGTYEQYF. The CDR3 nucleotides read TGCGCCAGCAGCCCTATGTCTGCGGGGGGAACCTACGAGCAGTACTTC.

This clonotype was counted only a few times. The rearrangement uses TRBV7-3 and TRBJ2-1; 9 bases align to TRBD2. The CDR3 spans 14 residues. Germline V CDR1 and CDR2: SGHTA, FQGTGA. J was trimmed by 10 bases and V by 8 bases; bases with no gene match: 12. CDR3 sequence (DNA): TGTGCCAGCTCCCCCCCAGCGGGGGGCGGAGAGCAGTTCTTC. This translates into CASSPPAGGGEQFF.

This clonotype has a handful of counts. The chain has TRBV7-9 and TRBJ2-5; 7 bases align to TRBD2. V lost 5 bases, J lost 4 bases, and 7 bases stayed unmatched. From germline, CDR1 is SEHNR and CDR2 FQNEAQ (reference sequence). This CDR3 is built from 14 residues. CDR3 DNA sequence: TGTGCCAGCAGCCCCGGACTAGTCGGAGAGACCCAGTACTTC. This encodes CASSPGLVGETQYF.